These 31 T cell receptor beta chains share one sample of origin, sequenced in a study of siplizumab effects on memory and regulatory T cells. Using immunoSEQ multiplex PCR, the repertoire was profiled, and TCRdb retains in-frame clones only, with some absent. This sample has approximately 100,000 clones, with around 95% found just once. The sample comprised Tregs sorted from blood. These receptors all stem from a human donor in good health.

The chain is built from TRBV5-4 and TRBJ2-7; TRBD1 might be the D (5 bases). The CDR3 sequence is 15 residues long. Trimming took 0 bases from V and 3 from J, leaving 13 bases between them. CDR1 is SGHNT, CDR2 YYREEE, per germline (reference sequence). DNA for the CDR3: TGTGCCAGCAGCTTGGGACAGCTAAGTAACTACGAGCAGTACTTC. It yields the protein CASSLGQLSNYEQYF.

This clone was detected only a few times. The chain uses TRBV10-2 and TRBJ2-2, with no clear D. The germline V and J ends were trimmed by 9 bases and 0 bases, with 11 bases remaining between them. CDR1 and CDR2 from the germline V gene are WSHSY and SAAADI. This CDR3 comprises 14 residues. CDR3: CASGWATNTGELFF. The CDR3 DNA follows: TGCGCCAGTGGGTGGGCGACGAACACCGGGGAGCTGTTTTTT.

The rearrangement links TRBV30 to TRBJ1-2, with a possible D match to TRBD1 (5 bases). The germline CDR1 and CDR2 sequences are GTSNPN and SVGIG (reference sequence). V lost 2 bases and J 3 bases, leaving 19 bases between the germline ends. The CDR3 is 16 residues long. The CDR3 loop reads CAWSIRVLGHYYGYTF. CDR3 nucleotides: TGTGCCTGGAGTATTAGGGTTCTGGGGCATTACTATGGCTACACCTTC.

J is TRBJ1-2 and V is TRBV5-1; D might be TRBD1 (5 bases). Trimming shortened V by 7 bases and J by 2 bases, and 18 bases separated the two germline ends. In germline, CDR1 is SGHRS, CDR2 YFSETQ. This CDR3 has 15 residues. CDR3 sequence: CASFDTGRGNYGYTF. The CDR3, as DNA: TGCGCCAGCTTCGATACAGGACGAGGAAACTATGGCTACACCTTC.

CDR3 DNA sequence: TGTGCCAGCTCACCACCGGTGGCTGGGGCCAACGTCCTGACTTTC. Translated, it gives CASSPPVAGANVLTF. This chain uses TRBV18 with TRBJ2-6; D is ambiguous. Germline V gene data show CDR1 as KGHSH and CDR2 as LQKENI. The V end was cut by 0 bases, the J end by 2 bases, with 5 bases between. CDR3 length: 15 residues.

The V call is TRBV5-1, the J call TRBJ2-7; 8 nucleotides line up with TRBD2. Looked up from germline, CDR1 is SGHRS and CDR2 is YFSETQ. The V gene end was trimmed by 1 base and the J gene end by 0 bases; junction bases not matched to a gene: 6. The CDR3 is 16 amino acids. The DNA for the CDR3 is TGCGCCAGCAGCTTGTCGCCGGGAGGGAGCTCCTACGAGCAGTACTTC. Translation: CASSLSPGGSSYEQYF.

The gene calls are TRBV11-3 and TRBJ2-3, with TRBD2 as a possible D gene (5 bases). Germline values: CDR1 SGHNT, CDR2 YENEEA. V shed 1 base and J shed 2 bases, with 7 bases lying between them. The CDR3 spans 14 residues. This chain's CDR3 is CASSLGGLTDTQYF. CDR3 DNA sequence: TGTGCCAGCAGCTTAGGTGGACTCACAGATACGCAGTATTTT.

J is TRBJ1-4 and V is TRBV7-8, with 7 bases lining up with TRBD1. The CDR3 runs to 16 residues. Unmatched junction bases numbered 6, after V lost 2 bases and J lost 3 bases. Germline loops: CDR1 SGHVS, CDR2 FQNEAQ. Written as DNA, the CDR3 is TGTGCCAGCAGCTTATTCTCCAGGGGGGCTAATGAAAAACTGTTTTTT. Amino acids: CASSLFSRGANEKLFF. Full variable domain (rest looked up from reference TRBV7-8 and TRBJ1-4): GAGVSQSPRYKVAKRGQDVALRCDPISGHVSLFWYQQALGQGPEFLTYFQNEAQLDKSGLPSDRFFAERPEGSVSTLKIQRTQQEDSAVYLCASSLFSRGANEKLFFGSGTQLSVL.

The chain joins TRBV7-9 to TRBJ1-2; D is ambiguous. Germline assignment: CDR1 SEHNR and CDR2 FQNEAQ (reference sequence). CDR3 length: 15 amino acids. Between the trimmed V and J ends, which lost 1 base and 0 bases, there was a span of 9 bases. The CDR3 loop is CASSLGQLPNYGYTF. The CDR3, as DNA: TGTGCCAGCAGCTTAGGGCAGCTTCCTAACTATGGCTACACCTTC.

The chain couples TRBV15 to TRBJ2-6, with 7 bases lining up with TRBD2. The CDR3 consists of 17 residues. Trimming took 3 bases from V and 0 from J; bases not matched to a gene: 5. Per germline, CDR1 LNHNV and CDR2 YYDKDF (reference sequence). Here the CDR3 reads CATSRRGGTSGANVLTF. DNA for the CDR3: TGTGCCACCAGCAGGAGGGGAGGGACCTCTGGGGCCAACGTCCTGACTTTC.

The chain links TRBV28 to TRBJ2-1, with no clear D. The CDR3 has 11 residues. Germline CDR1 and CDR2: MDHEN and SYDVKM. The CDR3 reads CAHSYGVKQFF. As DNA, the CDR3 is TGTGCTCACAGCTATGGGGTAAAGCAGTTCTTC.

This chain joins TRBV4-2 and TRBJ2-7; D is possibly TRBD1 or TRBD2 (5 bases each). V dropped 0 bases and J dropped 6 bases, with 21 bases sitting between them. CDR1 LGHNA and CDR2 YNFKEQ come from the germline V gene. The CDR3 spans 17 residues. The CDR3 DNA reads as TGTGCCAGCAGCCAAGACCCCGGGGTGGCAGGGAGAGGCGAGCAGTACTTC. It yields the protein CASSQDPGVAGRGEQYF.

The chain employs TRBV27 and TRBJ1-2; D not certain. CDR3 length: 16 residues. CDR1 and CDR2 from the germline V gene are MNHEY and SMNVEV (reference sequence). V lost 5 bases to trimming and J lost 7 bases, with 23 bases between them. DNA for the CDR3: TGTGCCAGCAGTCCCCGTTGGATTGGCGGCGGGAGTGGCTACACCTTC. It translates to CASSPRWIGGGSGYTF.

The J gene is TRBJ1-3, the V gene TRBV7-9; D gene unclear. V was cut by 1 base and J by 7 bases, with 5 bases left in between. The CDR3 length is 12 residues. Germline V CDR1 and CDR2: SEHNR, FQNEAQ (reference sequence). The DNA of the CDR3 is TGTGCCAGCAGCTTAGGCACCAACACCATATATTTT. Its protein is CASSLGTNTIYF.

CDR3 loop: CASSSISGSTFWAQYF. CDR3 nucleotide sequence: TGTGCCAGCAGCTCCATTAGCGGGAGTACGTTCTGGGCGCAGTATTTT. The chain joins TRBV7-2 to TRBJ2-3; 9 nucleotides line up with TRBD2. Trimming at V came to 4 bases and at J to 10 bases, leaving 15 bases not matched to a gene. This CDR3 is 16 amino acids long. Germline V gene lookup returns CDR1 SGHTA and CDR2 FQGNSA.

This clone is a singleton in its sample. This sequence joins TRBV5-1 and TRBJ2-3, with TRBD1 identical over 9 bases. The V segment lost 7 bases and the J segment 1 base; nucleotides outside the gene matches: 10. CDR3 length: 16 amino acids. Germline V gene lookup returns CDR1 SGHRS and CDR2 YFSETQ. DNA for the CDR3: TGCGCCAGCTCCCCGGGCCGGACAGGGGGCACAGATACGCAGTATTTT. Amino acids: CASSPGRTGGTDTQYF. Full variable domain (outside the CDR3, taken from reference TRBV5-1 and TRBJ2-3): KAGVTQTPRYLIKTRGQQVTLSCSPISGHRSVSWYQQTPGQGLQFLFEYFSETQRNKGNFPGRFSGRQFSNSRSEMNVSTLELGDSALYLCASSPGRTGGTDTQYFGPGTRLTVL.

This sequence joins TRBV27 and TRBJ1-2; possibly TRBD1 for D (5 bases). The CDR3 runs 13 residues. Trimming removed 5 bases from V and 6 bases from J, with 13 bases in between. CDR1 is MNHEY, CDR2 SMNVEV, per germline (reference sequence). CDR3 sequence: CASSPNWDHGYTF. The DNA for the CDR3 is TGTGCCAGCAGTCCTAATTGGGACCATGGCTACACCTTC.

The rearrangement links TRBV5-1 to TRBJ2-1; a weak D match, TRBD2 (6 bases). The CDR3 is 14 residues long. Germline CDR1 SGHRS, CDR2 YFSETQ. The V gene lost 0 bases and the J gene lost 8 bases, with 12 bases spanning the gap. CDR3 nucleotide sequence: TGCGCCAGCAGCTTGGGACTAGTCGGGGATGAGCAGTTCTTC. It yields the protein CASSLGLVGDEQFF.

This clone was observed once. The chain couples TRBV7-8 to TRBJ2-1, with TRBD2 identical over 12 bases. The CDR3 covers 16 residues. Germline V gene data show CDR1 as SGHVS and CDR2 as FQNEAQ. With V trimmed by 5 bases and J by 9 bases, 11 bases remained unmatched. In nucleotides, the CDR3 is TGTGCCAGCAGCCCCGGGCCTAGCGGGAGGGCTAGTGAGCAGTTCTTC. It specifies CASSPGPSGRASEQFF. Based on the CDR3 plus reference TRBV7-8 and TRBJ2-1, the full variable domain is GAGVSQSPRYKVAKRGQDVALRCDPISGHVSLFWYQQALGQGPEFLTYFQNEAQLDKSGLPSDRFFAERPEGSVSTLKIQRTQQEDSAVYLCASSPGPSGRASEQFFGPGTRLTVL.

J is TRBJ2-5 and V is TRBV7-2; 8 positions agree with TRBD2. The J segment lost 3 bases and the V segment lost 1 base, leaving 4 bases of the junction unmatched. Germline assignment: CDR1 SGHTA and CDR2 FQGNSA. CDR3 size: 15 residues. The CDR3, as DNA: TGTGCCAGCAGCTTAGGCGGGAGGCTTGAAGAGACCCAGTACTTC. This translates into CASSLGGRLEETQYF.

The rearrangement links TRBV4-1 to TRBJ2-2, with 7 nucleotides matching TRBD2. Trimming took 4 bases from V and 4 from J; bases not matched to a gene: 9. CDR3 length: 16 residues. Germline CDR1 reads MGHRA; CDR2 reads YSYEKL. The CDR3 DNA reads TGCGCCAGCAGCCTTCGGACGGGGGGTGGCACCGGGGAGCTGTTTTTT. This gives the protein CASSLRTGGGTGELFF.

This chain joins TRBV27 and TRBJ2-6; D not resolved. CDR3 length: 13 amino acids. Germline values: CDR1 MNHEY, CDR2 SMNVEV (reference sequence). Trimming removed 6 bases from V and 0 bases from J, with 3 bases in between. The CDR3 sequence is CASRDSGANVLTF. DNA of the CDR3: TGTGCCAGCAGGGACTCTGGGGCCAACGTCCTGACTTTC.

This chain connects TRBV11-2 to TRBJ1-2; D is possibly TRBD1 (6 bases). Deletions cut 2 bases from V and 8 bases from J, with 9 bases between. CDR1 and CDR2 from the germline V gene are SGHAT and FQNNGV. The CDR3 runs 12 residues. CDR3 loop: CASSLFRGGYTF. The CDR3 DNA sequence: TGTGCCAGCAGCTTATTCAGGGGCGGCTACACCTTC.

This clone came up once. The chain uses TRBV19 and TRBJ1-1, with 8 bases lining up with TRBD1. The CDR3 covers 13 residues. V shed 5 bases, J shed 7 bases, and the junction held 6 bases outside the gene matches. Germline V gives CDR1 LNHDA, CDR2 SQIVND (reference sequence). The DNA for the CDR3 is TGTGCCAGTAGTGCTGTAGGACAGGGTGAAGCTTTCTTT. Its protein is CASSAVGQGEAFF.

The CDR3 sequence: CASRGTGSYNEQFF. The CDR3 DNA follows: TGTGCCAGCAGAGGGACTGGATCCTACAATGAGCAGTTCTTC. This chain links TRBV14 with TRBJ2-1; D is perhaps TRBD2 (6 bases). Deletions cut 6 bases from V and 1 base from J, with 10 bases between. Germline assignment: CDR1 SGHDN and CDR2 FVKESK. The CDR3 covers 14 residues.

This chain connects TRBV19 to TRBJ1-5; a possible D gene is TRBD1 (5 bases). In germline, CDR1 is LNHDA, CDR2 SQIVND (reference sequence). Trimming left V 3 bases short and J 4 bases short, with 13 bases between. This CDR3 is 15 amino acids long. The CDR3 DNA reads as TGTGCCAGTAGTATCCCCGGGGGGAGGAATCAGCCCCAGCATTTT. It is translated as CASSIPGGRNQPQHF.

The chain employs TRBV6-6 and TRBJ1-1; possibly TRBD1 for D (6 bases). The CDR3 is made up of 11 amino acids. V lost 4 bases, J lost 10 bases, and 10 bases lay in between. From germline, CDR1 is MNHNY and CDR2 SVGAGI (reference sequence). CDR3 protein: CASSSPRGAFF. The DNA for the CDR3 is TGTGCCAGCAGTTCTCCCAGGGGAGCTTTCTTT.

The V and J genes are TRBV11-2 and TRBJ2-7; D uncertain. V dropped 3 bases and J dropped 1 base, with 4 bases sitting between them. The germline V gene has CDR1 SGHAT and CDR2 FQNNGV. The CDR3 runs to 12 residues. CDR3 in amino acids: CASSLNSYEQYF. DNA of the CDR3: TGTGCCAGCAGCTTGAATTCCTACGAGCAGTACTTC.

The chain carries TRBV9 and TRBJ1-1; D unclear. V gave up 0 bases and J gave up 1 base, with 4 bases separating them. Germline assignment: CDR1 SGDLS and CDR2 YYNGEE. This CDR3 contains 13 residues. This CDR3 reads CASSVAQNTEAFF. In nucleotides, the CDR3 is TGTGCCAGCAGCGTAGCACAGAACACTGAAGCTTTCTTT.

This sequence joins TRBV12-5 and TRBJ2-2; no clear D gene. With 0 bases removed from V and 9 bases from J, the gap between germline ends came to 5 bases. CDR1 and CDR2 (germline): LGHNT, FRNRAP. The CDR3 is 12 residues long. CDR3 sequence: CASGLVRRELFF. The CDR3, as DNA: TGTGCTAGTGGTTTGGTACGGAGGGAGCTGTTTTTT.

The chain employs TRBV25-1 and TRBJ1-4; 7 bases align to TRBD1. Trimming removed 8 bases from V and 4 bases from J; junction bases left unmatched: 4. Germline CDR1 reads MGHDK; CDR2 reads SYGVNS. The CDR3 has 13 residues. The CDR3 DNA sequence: TGTGCCAGCCGAGGACAGGTTAATGAAAAACTGTTTTTT. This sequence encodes CASRGQVNEKLFF.